Shown below are 14 T cell receptor beta chains from a single sample sequenced in a study of blood T cells in healthy people across ages. A second PCR, run for roughly 7 to 11 cycles, used a sample-barcoded 5' primer plus a J-beta primer mix. TCRdb re-derived calls from the 5' RACE reads in MiXCR, one entry per CDR3 protein. Among about 720,000 distinct CDR3 sequences listed, roughly 25% were seen once. This sample was shared with a second study, whose subject was T cells of mothers and their children.

Sequencing used blood. The receptors come from a boy younger than 18 in good health.

The V gene is TRBV3-1, the J gene TRBJ1-2; D not resolved. The CDR3 length is 13 residues. Germline V gives CDR1 LGHDT, CDR2 YNNKEL (reference sequence). Trimming left V 5 bases short and J 1 base short, with 8 bases between. The CDR3 DNA sequence: TGTGCCAGCAGCTCCAATGTTAACTATGGCTACACCTTC. Translation gives CASSSNVNYGYTF.

A remark on this clonotype: One end of the junction is discordant with germline, which a read error may explain. This rearrangement joins TRBV6-2 or TRBV6-3 to TRBJ2-1; TRBD2 might be the D (5 bases). The CDR3 covers 16 residues. Germline assignment: CDR1 MNHEY and CDR2 SVGEGT. CDR3 bases: TGTGCCAGCAGTGCCCGACGGGAATCCCTCTACAATGAACAGTTCTTC. It is translated as CASSARRESLYNEQFF.

The chain has TRBV6-1 and TRBJ2-1, with a weak D call TRBD1 (5 bases). The germline CDR1 and CDR2 sequences are MNHNS and SASEGT. CDR3 length: 12 residues. V lost 2 bases, J lost 10 bases, and 9 bases lay in between. The CDR3 protein is CASSEQGGEQFF. CDR3 DNA: TGTGCCAGCAGTGAACAGGGTGGCGAGCAGTTCTTC.

This clonotype was recorded a few times. J is TRBJ2-7 and V is TRBV7-2; D may be TRBD1 (6 bases). Germline V gene data show CDR1 as SGHTA and CDR2 as FQGNSA. Trimming removed 4 bases at V and 6 bases at J, with 16 bases between. The CDR3 loop spans 14 amino acids. The CDR3 DNA sequence: TGTGCCAGCAGCTCCCTCCGAAACAGGGCCGAGCAGTACTTC. This codes for CASSSLRNRAEQYF.

As for this clonotype: Germline is not matched at one junction end, which may reflect a read error. The gene calls are TRBV5-1 and TRBJ1-3, with 8 bases lining up with TRBD1. This CDR3 comprises 16 residues. CDR1 and CDR2 (germline): SGHRS, YFSETQ. The CDR3 region has the DNA TGCGCCAGCAGCCGACTACAGGGGGGCCCTGGAAACACCACATATTTT. Its protein product is CASSRLQGGPGNTTYF.

The rearrangement links TRBV29-1 to TRBJ2-3, with a possible D match to TRBD1 (6 bases). This CDR3 is 16 amino acids long. Germline assignment: CDR1 SQVTM and CDR2 ANQGSEA. Between the trimmed V and J ends, which lost 2 bases and 0 bases, there was a span of 15 bases. CDR3 in amino acids: CSVERWTATSTDTQYF. CDR3 sequence (DNA): TGCAGCGTTGAAAGGTGGACAGCCACTAGCACAGATACGCAGTATTTT.

This clonotype was seen more than once but under ten times. This chain connects TRBV9 to TRBJ1-2; D unclear. Deletions cut 0 bases from V and 0 bases from J, with 6 bases between. This CDR3 has 14 residues. Germline lookup yields CDR1 SGDLS and CDR2 YYNGEE. The CDR3 region has the DNA TGTGCCAGCAGCGTAGGGAAAACTAACTATGGCTACACCTTC. Translated, it gives CASSVGKTNYGYTF.

This clonotype has a handful of counts. V is TRBV20-1 and J is TRBJ2-3; 7 positions agree with TRBD2. Per the germline V gene, CDR1 is DFQATT and CDR2 is SNEGSKA (reference sequence). V was clipped by 1 base and J by 3 bases; unmatched bases: 10. The CDR3 consists of 16 residues. This chain's CDR3 is CSARVPWGGATDTQYF. CDR3 nucleotides: TGCAGTGCTAGAGTCCCATGGGGGGGAGCGACAGATACGCAGTATTTT.

This chain links TRBV18 with TRBJ2-7; the match to TRBD2 covers 13 bases. The J call may be incorrect, as the DNA end agrees better with TRBJ2-1. The CDR3 covers 15 residues. CDR1 and CDR2 from the germline V gene are KGHSH and LQKENI. The CDR3 DNA reads TGTGCCAGCTCGGTTACTAGCGGGGGGGCCCATGAGCAGTTCTTC. This encodes CASSVTSGGAHEQFF.

The chain combines TRBV3-1 with TRBJ1-2; no reliable D call. Germline CDR1 is LGHDT and CDR2 is YNNKEL (reference sequence). The V end was cut by 0 bases, the J end by 8 bases, with 13 bases between. The CDR3 sequence is 14 residues long. The CDR3 bases are TGTGCCAGCAGCCAAGAGTTAAGGACTGGAGGCTACACCTTC. Its translation: CASSQELRTGGYTF.

The chain is built from TRBV7-2 and TRBJ2-5; D is ambiguous. Germline CDR1 SGHTA, CDR2 FQGNSA. The V and J ends lost 2 bases and 2 bases respectively, with 9 bases between them. The CDR3 loop spans 14 amino acids. The CDR3 sequence: CASSLSPTQETQYF. CDR3 DNA: TGTGCCAGCAGCTTATCGCCCACTCAAGAGACCCAGTACTTC.

The rearrangement uses TRBV7-8 and TRBJ2-5, with D perhaps matching TRBD1 (6 bases). CDR1 SGHVS and CDR2 FQNEAQ come from the germline V gene. CDR3 length equals 15 residues. The V and J ends lost 1 base and 2 bases respectively, with 11 bases between them. CDR3 protein: CASSLDDRLQETQYF. In DNA, the CDR3 is TGTGCCAGCAGCTTAGACGACAGGCTGCAAGAGACCCAGTACTTC.

About this clonotype: The junction does not match germline at one end; this may be a read error. This rearrangement joins TRBV7-8 to TRBJ2-2; D is perhaps TRBD1 (6 bases). Germline-derived CDR1 and CDR2 are SGHVS and FQNEAQ. The CDR3 is 18 amino acids. The CDR3, as DNA: TGTGCTAGCACTTTAGTAAACGCTTGGGGGCCGAACACCGGGGAGCTGTTTTTT. As protein: CASTLVNAWGPNTGELFF.

J is TRBJ2-5 and V is TRBV27; D might be TRBD1 (5 bases). The V gene lost 7 bases and the J gene lost 3 bases, with 15 bases spanning the gap. Per germline, CDR1 MNHEY and CDR2 SMNVEV (reference sequence). This CDR3 contains 14 residues. CDR3 DNA: TGTGCCAGCACCCCCCAGGGTGGGGAAGAGACCCAGTACTTC. It codes for CASTPQGGEETQYF.